The rows below give T cell receptor beta chains drawn from one sample of a study of cytomegalovirus exposure and HLA in healthy donors. Here immunoSEQ multiplex PCR was the method, and the copy in TCRdb shows in-frame clones only, minus some. The sample shows around 140,000 clones, around 9% of them seen only once. Sequencing was carried out using PBMCs. These receptors all come from a woman in her 40s in good health and CMV-seropositive. Each CDR3 is given without its conserved first and last residue.

J gene | V gene | CDR3 protein
TRBJ2-7 | TRBV5-1 | ASSLGHSAYEQY
TRBJ2-2 | TRBV19 | ASSSVKNTGELF
TRBJ1-2 | TRBV6-1 | ASSGGPVENNYGYT
TRBJ1-2 | TRBV4-3 | ASSQASSGHYGYT
TRBJ1-1 | TRBV29-1 | SVCFRNTEAF
TRBJ2-5 | TRBV7-6 | ASSARTGPETQY
TRBJ2-7 | TRBV5-4 | ASSLPGASTYEQY
TRBJ1-4 | TRBV4-1 | ASSQGGTADEKLF
TRBJ2-7 | TRBV7-2 | ASSPTSGLSSYEQY
TRBJ2-3 | TRBV5-1 | ASSPTPGQGANTQY
TRBJ1-1 | TRBV5-1 | ASSLARTGMNTEAF
TRBJ2-7 | TRBV19 | ASSAGQTQFYEQY
TRBJ1-5 | TRBV2 | ASRGTGGDQPQH
TRBJ2-3 | TRBV9 | ASSVVISGEIDTQY
TRBJ1-2 | TRBV6-5 | ASSYSTVTGYGYT